The 30 T cell receptor beta chains listed next were all sequenced from one sample in a study of blood T cell repertoires in COVID-19 (TCRdb year 2020). Library preparation used the immunoSEQ multiplex PCR assay. Imported from immuneACCESS, the table was reduced by TCRdb to in-frame sequences with V and J called. These copies leave out some clones; in studies compared against another copy, an unresolved V gene accounts for under half, and the cause of the remainder is not known. Recorded for this sample are 120,000 or so clones; 85% of them occurred a single time. 5% to 7.5% of the sample is taken by the ten largest. The material sequenced was peripheral blood. Receptors were obtained from a man of 80 years or more with active or convalescent COVID-19.

The rearrangement uses TRBV5-4 and TRBJ1-1, with TRBD1 identical over 7 bases. Per the germline V gene, CDR1 is SGHNT and CDR2 is YYREEE (reference sequence). The V and J ends lost 4 bases and 4 bases, in that order; junction bases with no gene match: 4. The CDR3 has 13 residues. CDR3: CASSRQGPTEAFF. In nucleotides, the CDR3 is TGTGCCAGCAGCCGACAGGGACCCACTGAAGCTTTCTTT.

The gene calls are TRBV7-9 and TRBJ2-1; tentative D call: TRBD2 (6 bases). V lost 7 bases, J lost 7 bases, and 17 bases lay in between. Germline CDR1 is SEHNR and CDR2 is FQNEAQ (reference sequence). This CDR3 contains 14 residues. The DNA for the CDR3 is TGTGCCAGCACCCGGGACGGGAGTCTGAATGAGCAGTTCTTC. It translates to CASTRDGSLNEQFF.

The chain combines TRBV19 with TRBJ1-2; 8 bases map to TRBD1. V was clipped by 0 bases and J by 7 bases; unmatched bases: 10. The CDR3 totals 16 residues. Germline V lookup: CDR1 LNHDA, CDR2 SQIVND (reference sequence). The CDR3, as DNA: TGTGCCAGTAGTATAGACCGCCAGGGGGCGGTAGGTGGCTACACCTTC. This codes for CASSIDRQGAVGGYTF.

This chain connects TRBV6-5 to TRBJ1-1; TRBD1 might be the D (5 bases). Trimming cost V 7 bases and J 5 bases, with 14 bases left between them. Germline-derived CDR1 and CDR2 are MNHEY and SVGAGI. The length of the CDR3 is 13 residues. CDR3 sequence reads: CASTRRGGTEAFF. As DNA, the CDR3 is TGTGCCAGCACCCGTCGGGGGGGGACTGAAGCTTTCTTT.

The J gene is TRBJ2-7, the V gene TRBV7-2, with 7 bases aligning to TRBD2. The CDR3 spans 14 residues. V gave up 5 bases and J gave up 6 bases; unmatched junction bases: 10. The germline V gene has CDR1 SGHTA and CDR2 FQGNSA. The CDR3 protein is CASSPGGGVSEQYF. CDR3 sequence (DNA): TGTGCCAGCAGCCCGGGAGGTGGGGTCTCCGAGCAGTACTTC.

This chain joins TRBV29-1 and TRBJ2-1, with D possibly being TRBD2 (6 bases). The germline V gene encodes CDR1 SQVTM and CDR2 ANQGSEA. V dropped 4 bases and J dropped 0 bases, with 10 bases sitting between them. This CDR3 spans 14 amino acids. CDR3 nucleotide sequence: TGCAGCGTTGGGACTATGAGCTCCTACAATGAGCAGTTCTTC. Translation gives CSVGTMSSYNEQFF.

The chain has TRBV6-4 and TRBJ1-3, with D possibly matching TRBD1 (5 bases). The CDR3 sequence is 15 residues long. V was trimmed by 8 bases and J by 0 bases, leaving 14 bases between them. Germline-derived CDR1 and CDR2 are MRHNA and SNTAGT. The CDR3 loop is CASPGRTSSGNTIYF. The DNA for the CDR3 is TGTGCCAGCCCGGGACGGACTAGCTCTGGAAACACCATATATTTT.

V is TRBV6-4 and J is TRBJ1-1, with a tentative D call TRBD1 (5 bases). Germline CDR1 MRHNA, CDR2 SNTAGT. Trimming took off 2 bases at V and 11 bases at J, with 9 bases between the two ends. This CDR3 contains 11 residues. CDR3 bases: TGTGCCAGCAGTGACGGAGGGGCCGCTTTCTTT. This sequence encodes CASSDGGAAFF.

J is TRBJ2-1 and V is TRBV7-2, with 13 bases fitting TRBD2. Per germline, CDR1 SGHTA and CDR2 FQGNSA. With V trimmed by 4 bases and J by 7 bases, 10 bases remained unmatched. The CDR3 has 17 residues. The CDR3 nucleotides are TGTGCCAGCAGCTCTGGACTAGCGGGGGCGAGGCGGAATGAGCAGTTCTTC. Its protein product is CASSSGLAGARRNEQFF.

The J gene is TRBJ2-5, the V gene TRBV9; D might be TRBD1 (6 bases). CDR3 length: 14 amino acids. The germline gives CDR1 SGDLS, CDR2 YYNGEE. The V end was cut by 3 bases, the J end by 4 bases, with 13 bases between. CDR3 sequence (DNA): TGTGCCAGCAGCGACCTTACAGGGATAGAGACCCAGTACTTC. It is translated as CASSDLTGIETQYF.

The chain employs TRBV7-2 and TRBJ2-3; TRBD2 matches 13 bases. The V and J ends lost 4 bases and 1 base, in that order; junction bases with no gene match: 2. Per the germline V gene, CDR1 is SGHTA and CDR2 is FQGNSA. The CDR3 spans 16 residues. This chain's CDR3 is CASSSGLAGGTDTQYF. CDR3 sequence (DNA): TGTGCCAGCAGCTCTGGACTAGCGGGGGGCACAGATACGCAGTATTTT.

This chain joins TRBV4-3 and TRBJ2-3; no definite D call. The CDR3 length is 13 residues. Trimming removed 3 bases at V and 2 bases at J, with 6 bases between. Germline V gives CDR1 LGHNA, CDR2 YSLEER. CDR3 nucleotide sequence: TGCGCCAGCAGCCAGGCCTTCACAGATACGCAGTATTTT. Translating it yields CASSQAFTDTQYF.

This clone was counted a few times. This sequence joins TRBV7-2 and TRBJ1-3; D remains unclear. The germline gives CDR1 SGHTA, CDR2 FQGNSA. V dropped 4 bases and J dropped 4 bases, with 11 bases sitting between them. This CDR3 spans 14 amino acids. CDR3 sequence: CASSSTVGGNTIYF. The CDR3 nucleotides are TGTGCCAGCAGCTCCACCGTGGGCGGAAACACCATATATTTT. The entire variable domain, with the rest obtained from reference TRBV7-2 and TRBJ1-3, is as follows: GAGVSQSPSNKVTEKGKDVELRCDPISGHTALYWYRQSLGQGLEFLIYFQGNSAPDKSGLPSDRFSAERTGGSVSTLTIQRTQQEDSAVYLCASSSTVGGNTIYFGEGSWLTVV.

V usage is TRBV6-1 and J usage is TRBJ1-5, with a possible D match to TRBD1 (6 bases). The CDR3 spans 14 residues. Germline V lookup: CDR1 MNHNS, CDR2 SASEGT. V was clipped by 3 bases and J by 7 bases, with 13 bases between them. The CDR3 loop is CASSENRAQQPQHF. The CDR3 DNA follows: TGTGCCAGCAGTGAGAACAGGGCACAACAGCCCCAGCATTTT.

V gene TRBV11-1 combines with J gene TRBJ2-5; D possibly corresponds to TRBD1 (6 bases). Germline V gives CDR1 SGHAT, CDR2 FQDESV (reference sequence). The CDR3 has 16 residues. The V and J ends lost 5 bases and 0 bases respectively, with 16 bases between them. As DNA, the CDR3 is TGTGCCAGCAGCATACCGGGACATCAGTACCAAGAGACCCAGTACTTC. It encodes CASSIPGHQYQETQYF.

This chain joins TRBV18 and TRBJ1-3; TRBD1 matches at 8 bases. This CDR3 is 17 amino acids long. Looked up from germline, CDR1 is KGHSH and CDR2 is LQKENI. Trimming removed 3 bases from V and 3 bases from J; junction bases left unmatched: 10. CDR3 residues: CASSPSPGGSRGNTIYF. The CDR3 DNA reads as TGTGCCAGCTCACCGAGTCCAGGGGGCAGTCGTGGAAACACCATATATTTT.

J is TRBJ2-5 and V is TRBV28; tentatively, D is TRBD2 (6 bases). V lost 6 bases to trimming and J lost 2 bases, with 16 bases between them. Germline V CDR1 and CDR2: MDHEN, SYDVKM. The CDR3 length is 15 residues. Here the CDR3 DNA reads TGTGCCAGCAGGGGAAGCGGGTTACCGCAAGAGACCCAGTACTTC. Residues: CASRGSGLPQETQYF.

This chain links TRBV27 with TRBJ2-3; 9 bases match TRBD1. Trimming removed 5 bases from V and 13 bases from J; junction bases left unmatched: 13. Germline V gives CDR1 MNHEY, CDR2 SMNVEV (reference sequence). This CDR3 is 14 amino acids long. The CDR3 DNA sequence: TGTGCCAGCAGTCGTGGGACAGGGTCCTTTGAGGAGTATTTT. Amino acid sequence: CASSRGTGSFEEYF.

V gene TRBV9 combines with J gene TRBJ2-1, with 11 bases that match TRBD2. The germline CDR1 and CDR2 sequences are SGDLS and YYNGEE. Losses at the gene ends were 3 bases for V and 4 bases for J; bases not matched to a gene: 6. The CDR3 loop spans 16 amino acids. CDR3 in DNA: TGTGCCAGCAGCGGTAGCGGGAGGGGAGATTACAATGAGCAGTTCTTC. It is translated as CASSGSGRGDYNEQFF.

J is TRBJ2-1 and V is TRBV27, with D maybe TRBD2 (5 bases). Between the trimmed V and J ends, which lost 6 bases and 4 bases, there was a span of 13 bases. Germline CDR1 reads MNHEY; CDR2 reads SMNVEV (reference sequence). The CDR3 has 14 amino acids. CDR3 coding DNA: TGTGCCAGCAGACGCCCAACTAGTTACAATGAGCAGTTCTTC. This translates into CASRRPTSYNEQFF.

The rearrangement links TRBV6-1 to TRBJ2-2; TRBD1 matches at 8 bases. Trimming took 3 bases from V and 1 from J; bases not matched to a gene: 4. The CDR3 has 16 residues. From germline, CDR1 is MNHNS and CDR2 SASEGT. CDR3 sequence: CASSDGGQVNTGELFF. The CDR3 coding sequence is TGTGCCAGCAGTGATGGGGGACAGGTGAACACCGGGGAGCTGTTTTTT.

This rearrangement joins TRBV3-1 (or the pseudogene TRBV3-2) to TRBJ2-7; TRBD1 matches 8 bases. With V trimmed by 10 bases and J by 2 bases, 7 bases remained unmatched. The CDR3 contains 13 residues. Per germline, CDR1 LGHDT and CDR2 YNNKEL (reference sequence). CDR3 coding DNA: TGTGCCACCTCGACAGGGGATGCCTACGAGCAGTACTTC. Translation: CATSTGDAYEQYF.

This chain uses TRBV5-8 with TRBJ1-4; D not resolved. The V and J ends lost 5 bases and 4 bases respectively, with 12 bases between them. There are 14 residues in the CDR3. Germline V gives CDR1 SGHTS, CDR2 YDEGEE. The CDR3 region has the DNA TGTGCCAGCAGTCTGGTACTGAGTAATGAAAAACTGTTTTTT. Protein product: CASSLVLSNEKLFF.

This chain connects TRBV4-3 to TRBJ2-7; 10 nucleotides align to TRBD1. V shed 0 bases and J 4 bases; nucleotides not matched to a gene: 3. The CDR3 runs to 15 residues. The germline V gene has CDR1 LGHNA and CDR2 YSLEER. The CDR3 protein is CASSQDGGQGYEQYF. In DNA form, the CDR3 reads TGCGCCAGCAGCCAAGATGGGGGACAGGGGTACGAGCAGTACTTC.

The V and J genes are TRBV7-2 and TRBJ1-6; 8 bases agree with TRBD1. The germline V gene has CDR1 SGHTA and CDR2 FQGNSA. Losses at the gene ends were 5 bases for V and 9 bases for J; bases not matched to a gene: 9. The CDR3 is 15 residues long. CDR3 amino acids: CASSPGQGGGSPLHF. In DNA form, the CDR3 reads TGTGCCAGCAGCCCAGGACAGGGAGGGGGTTCACCCCTCCACTTT.

The V gene is TRBV5-1, the J gene TRBJ2-7, with D tentatively TRBD1 (6 bases). The length of the CDR3 is 16 residues. Trimming left V 4 bases short and J 3 bases short, with 20 bases between. Germline loops: CDR1 SGHRS, CDR2 YFSETQ. The CDR3 sequence is CASSIPDSSLNYEQYF. The CDR3 DNA sequence: TGCGCCAGCAGCATACCGGACAGCTCCCTCAACTACGAGCAGTACTTC.

V is TRBV21-1 and J is TRBJ2-5; the table gives TRBD2 as D, unverified against the DNA. TRBV21-1 is shown as a pseudogene. This CDR3 is built from 17 residues. CDR3 sequence: CASSKGPAGDCEETQYF. The CDR3 region has the DNA TGTGCCAGCAGCAAGGGTCCAGCGGGAGATTGTGAGGAGACCCAGTACTTC.

This sequence joins TRBV5-1 and TRBJ1-1, with D tentatively TRBD1 (6 bases). This CDR3 is 14 amino acids long. Trimming stripped 4 bases from V and 8 bases from J, with 18 bases between. Germline CDR1 SGHRS, CDR2 YFSETQ. CDR3 nucleotide sequence: TGCGCCAGCAGCGACCGTACAACAGGGTACGAAGCTTTCTTT. It yields the protein CASSDRTTGYEAFF.

The V call is TRBV9, the J call TRBJ2-3; D perhaps matches TRBD2 (5 bases). There are 12 residues in the CDR3. Germline lookup yields CDR1 SGDLS and CDR2 YYNGEE. The V end lost 4 bases, the J end lost 8 bases, and 11 bases lay between the germline ends. CDR3 region: CASSRDTRTQYF. The CDR3 DNA sequence: TGTGCCAGCAGCCGGGATACCCGTACGCAGTATTTT.

The chain recombines TRBV20-1 with TRBJ1-1; D possibly corresponds to TRBD1 (5 bases). Per the germline V gene, CDR1 is DFQATT and CDR2 is SNEGSKA (reference sequence). With 1 base removed from V and 8 bases from J, the gap between germline ends came to 8 bases. The CDR3 extends over 11 amino acids. This CDR3 reads CSARGQQEAFF. The CDR3 DNA is TGCAGTGCTAGAGGACAGCAAGAAGCTTTCTTT.